This TCR beta chain comes out of a study of neurological immune-mediated disorders. Study outcomes and limitations: HTLV-1-associated myelopathy had the most TCR clonal expansion, whereas multiple sclerosis had the least (lower than in healthy controls).

The CDR3 contains 14 residues. V dropped 5 bases and J dropped 1; count of bases not matched to a gene: 4. Per germline, CDR1 SEHNR and CDR2 FQNEAQ (reference sequence). This clonotype was recorded at least ten times. As yet, its antigen is unknown. 5'RACE with 10-nucleotide random UMIs generated the cDNA. TCRdb re-analysed the 5' RACE reads in MiXCR, keeping a single row per CDR3 protein. The sample yields roughly 76,000 distinct CDR3 sequences, over 12% seen once. The V gene is TRBV7-9, the J gene TRBJ1-1; 7 bases are shared with TRBD1. Sequencing was performed on PBMCs. The source of this sequence is a woman between 50 and 59 years old in good health. CDR3 in DNA: TGTGCCAGCAGCCACCGGGACAGGAACACTGAAGCTTTCTTT. Its translation: CASSHRDRNTEAFF.